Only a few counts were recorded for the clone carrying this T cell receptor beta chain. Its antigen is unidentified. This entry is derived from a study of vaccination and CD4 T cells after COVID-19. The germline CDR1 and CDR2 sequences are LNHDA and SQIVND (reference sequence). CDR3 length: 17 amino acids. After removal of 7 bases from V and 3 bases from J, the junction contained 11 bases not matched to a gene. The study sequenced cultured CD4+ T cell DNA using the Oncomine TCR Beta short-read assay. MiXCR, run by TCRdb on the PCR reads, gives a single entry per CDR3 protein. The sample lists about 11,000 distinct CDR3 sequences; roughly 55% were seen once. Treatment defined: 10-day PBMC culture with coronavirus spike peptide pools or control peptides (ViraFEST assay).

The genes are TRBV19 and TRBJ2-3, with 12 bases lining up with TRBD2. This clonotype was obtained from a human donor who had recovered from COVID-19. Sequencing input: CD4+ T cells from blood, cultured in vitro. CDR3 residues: CASTNQATSGRTDTQYF. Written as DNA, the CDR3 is TGTGCCAGTACCAACCAAGCGACTAGCGGGAGAACAGATACGCAGTATTTT.